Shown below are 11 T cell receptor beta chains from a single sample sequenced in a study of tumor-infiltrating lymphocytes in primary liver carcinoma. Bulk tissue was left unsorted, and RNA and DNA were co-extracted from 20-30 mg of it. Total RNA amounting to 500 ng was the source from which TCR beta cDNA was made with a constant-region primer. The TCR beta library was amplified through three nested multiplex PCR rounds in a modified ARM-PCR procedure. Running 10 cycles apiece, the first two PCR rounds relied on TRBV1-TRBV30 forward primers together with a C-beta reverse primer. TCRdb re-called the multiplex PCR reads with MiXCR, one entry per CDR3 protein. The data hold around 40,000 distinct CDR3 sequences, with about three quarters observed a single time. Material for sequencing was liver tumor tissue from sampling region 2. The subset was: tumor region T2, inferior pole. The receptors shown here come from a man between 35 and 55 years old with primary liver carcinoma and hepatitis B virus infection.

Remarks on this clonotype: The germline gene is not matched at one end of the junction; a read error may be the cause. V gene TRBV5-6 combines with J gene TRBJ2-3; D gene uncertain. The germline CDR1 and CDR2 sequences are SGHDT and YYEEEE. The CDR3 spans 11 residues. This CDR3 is CTSSLLGTQYF. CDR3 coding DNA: TGTACCAGCAGCCTATTGGGTACGCAGTATTTT.

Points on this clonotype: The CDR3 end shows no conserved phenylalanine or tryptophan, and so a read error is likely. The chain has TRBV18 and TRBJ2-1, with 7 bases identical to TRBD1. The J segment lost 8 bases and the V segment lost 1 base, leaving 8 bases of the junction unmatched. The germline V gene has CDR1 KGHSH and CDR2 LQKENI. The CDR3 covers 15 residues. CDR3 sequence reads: CASSPRQGAGDEQFI. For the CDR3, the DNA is TGTGCCAGCTCACCACGACAGGGAGCCGGGGATGAGCAGTTCATC.

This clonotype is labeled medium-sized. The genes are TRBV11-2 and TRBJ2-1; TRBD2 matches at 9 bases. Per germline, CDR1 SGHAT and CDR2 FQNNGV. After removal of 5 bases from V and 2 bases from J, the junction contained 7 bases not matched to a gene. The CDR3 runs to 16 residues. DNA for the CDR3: TGTGCCAGCAGCCCTCCCCGGACTAGCGCCTACAATGAGCAGTTCTTC. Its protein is CASSPPRTSAYNEQFF. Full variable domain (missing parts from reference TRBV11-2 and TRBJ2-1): EAGVAQSPRYKIIEKRQSVAFWCNPISGHATLYWYQQILGQGPKLLIQFQNNGVVDDSQLPKDRFSAERLKGVDSTLKIQPAKLEDSAVYLCASSPPRTSAYNEQFFGPGTRLTVL.

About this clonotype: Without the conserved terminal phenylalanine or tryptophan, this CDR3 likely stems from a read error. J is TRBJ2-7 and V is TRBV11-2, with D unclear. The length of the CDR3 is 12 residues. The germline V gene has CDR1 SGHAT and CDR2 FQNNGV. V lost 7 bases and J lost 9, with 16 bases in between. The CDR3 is CASKLSGFRQYS. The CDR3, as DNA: TGTGCCAGCAAATTGTCAGGCTTCAGGCAGTACTCC.

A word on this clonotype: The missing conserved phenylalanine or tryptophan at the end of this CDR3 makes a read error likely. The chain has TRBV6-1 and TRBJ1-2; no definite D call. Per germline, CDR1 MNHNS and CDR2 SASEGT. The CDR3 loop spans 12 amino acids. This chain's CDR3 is CASSVPLYGYTS. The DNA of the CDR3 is TGTGCCAGCAGTGTCCCCCTATATGGTTACACCTCC.

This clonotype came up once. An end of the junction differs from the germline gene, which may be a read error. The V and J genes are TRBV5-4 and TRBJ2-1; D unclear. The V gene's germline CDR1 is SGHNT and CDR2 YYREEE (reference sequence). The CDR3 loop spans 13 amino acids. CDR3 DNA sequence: TGCGCCAGCAGCACCCCACTGATTGGGGTGCAGTTCTTC. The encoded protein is CASSTPLIGVQFF.

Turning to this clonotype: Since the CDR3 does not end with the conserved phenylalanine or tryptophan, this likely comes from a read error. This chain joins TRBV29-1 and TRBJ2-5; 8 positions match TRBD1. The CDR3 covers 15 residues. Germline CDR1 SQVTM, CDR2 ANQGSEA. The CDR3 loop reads CGVEADRVRAETQYL. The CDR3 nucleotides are TGCGGCGTTGAAGCGGACAGGGTGCGAGCAGAGACCCAGTACTTA.

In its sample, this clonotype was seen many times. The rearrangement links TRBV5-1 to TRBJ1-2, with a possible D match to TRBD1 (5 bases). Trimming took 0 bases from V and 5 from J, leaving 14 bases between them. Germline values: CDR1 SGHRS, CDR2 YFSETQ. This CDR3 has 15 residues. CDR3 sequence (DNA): TGCGCCAGCAGCTTGGTGGTAGGGGCAGAATATGGCTACACCTTC. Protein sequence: CASSLVVGAEYGYTF.

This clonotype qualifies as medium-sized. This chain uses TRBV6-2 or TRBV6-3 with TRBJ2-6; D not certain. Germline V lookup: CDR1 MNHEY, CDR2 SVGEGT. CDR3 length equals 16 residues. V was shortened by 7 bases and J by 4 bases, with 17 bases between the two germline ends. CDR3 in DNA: TGTGCCAGCAAGGGCAGGTTTCCTTCAGGGGCCAACGTCCTGACTTTC. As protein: CASKGRFPSGANVLTF.

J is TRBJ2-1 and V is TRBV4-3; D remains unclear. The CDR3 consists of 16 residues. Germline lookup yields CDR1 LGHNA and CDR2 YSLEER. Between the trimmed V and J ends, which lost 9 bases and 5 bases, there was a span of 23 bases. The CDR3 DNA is TGCGCCAGTATACAATTCCCCCCCCCTGCGGACAATGAGCAGTTCTTC. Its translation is CASIQFPPPADNEQFF.

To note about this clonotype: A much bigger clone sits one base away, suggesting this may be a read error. The CDR3 nucleotides read TGTGCCAGTAGTGTTTACCGGGGGGCAGATAAGCAGTTCTTC. Its translation is CASSVYRGADKQFF. The genes are TRBV19 and TRBJ2-1; D perhaps matches TRBD2 (7 bases). V lost 5 bases to trimming and J lost 11 bases, with 19 bases between them. Germline-derived CDR1 and CDR2 are LNHDA and SQIVND (reference sequence). The CDR3 is 14 residues long. The variable domain in full, completed from reference TRBV19 and TRBJ2-1, reads DGGITQSPKYLFRKEGQNVTLSCEQNLNHDAMYWYRQDPGQGLRLIYYSQIVNDFQKGDIAEGYSVSREKKESFPLTVTSAQKNPTAFYLCASSVYRGADKQFFGPGTRLTVL.